The rows below give T cell receptor beta chains drawn from one sample of a study of cytomegalovirus exposure and HLA in healthy donors. Only in-frame clones appear in the TCRdb table, and some are missing; sequencing was by immunoSEQ multiplex PCR. Among about 170,000 clones listed, roughly 96% were seen once. Sequences were obtained from PBMCs. All receptors derive from a woman younger than 35 in good health and CMV-seronegative. CDR3s include the opening cysteine and the closing phenylalanine or tryptophan. A D gene is named only where the DNA matches it firmly. Clone size appears in some rows only: once, few, many, or a class for an expanded clone.

J	V	D	size	DNA	CDR3
TRBJ2-1	TRBV2	NA	NA	TGTGCCAGCTCTCGGGACAATGAGCAGTTCTTC	CASSRDNEQFF
TRBJ2-7	TRBV12-5	TRBD2	NA	TGTGCTAGTGGTTCCCTATACTTACCGGACTTTTCTGTTCTAGCGGGGGACTACGAGCAGTACTTC	CASGSLYLPDFSVLAGDYEQYF
TRBJ2-1	TRBV19	TRBD2	once	TGTGCCAGTAGTACTCTAGCGGGGGGGCCCACAGAGCAGTTCTTC	CASSTLAGGPTEQFF
TRBJ2-3	TRBV5-1	NA	NA	TGCGCCAGCAGCTTCCAGGATTTAGATACGCAGTATTTT	CASSFQDLDTQYF
TRBJ2-5	TRBV7-3	NA	NA	TGTGCCAGCAGCTTACGGTCAGGAAAAGAGACCCAGTACTTC	CASSLRSGKETQYF
TRBJ1-5	TRBV7-2	NA	NA	TGTGCCAGCAGCTTAATCGGGGGAGGATATAGCAATCAGCCCCAGCATTTT	CASSLIGGGYSNQPQHF
TRBJ2-6	TRBV2	NA	NA	TGTGCCAGCGGTCGGGACTCTGGGGCCAACGTCCTGACTTTC	CASGRDSGANVLTF
TRBJ2-7	TRBV4-3	TRBD2	NA	TGCGCCAGCAGCCAAGAACTAGCGAGAAACGAGCAGTACTTC	CASSQELARNEQYF
TRBJ2-1	TRBV5-1	TRBD1	NA	TGCGCCAGCAGCTTGGGGACAGGGGAGGGTAGTGAGCAGTTCTTC	CASSLGTGEGSEQFF
TRBJ1-1	TRBV7-9	TRBD1	NA	TGTGCCAGCAGCTCCCCCGACAGGGGGCACACTGAAGCTTTCTTT	CASSSPDRGHTEAFF
TRBJ1-4	TRBV7-8	NA	many	TGTGCCAGCAGCTTAAACGGGGTTGGGGAAAAACTGTTTTTT	CASSLNGVGEKLFF
TRBJ1-2	TRBV6-5	TRBD1	NA	TGTGCCAGCAGTTACTCCCAGGACAGGGGCTATGGCTACACCTTC	CASSYSQDRGYGYTF
TRBJ2-2	TRBV5-4	NA	NA	TGTGCCAGCAGCTTGGCCGCGGACACCGGGGAGCTGTTTTTT	CASSLAADTGELFF
TRBJ1-5	TRBV5-5	TRBD1	NA	TGTGCCAGCAGCCGGGGACAGTTAGAGAATCAGCCCCAGCATTTT	CASSRGQLENQPQHF
TRBJ1-1	TRBV18	NA	NA	TGTGCCAGCTCACCACCGGGGGGGAAAACTGAAGCTTTCTTT	CASSPPGGKTEAFF
TRBJ2-5	TRBV6-5	TRBD2	NA	TGTGCCAGCATGGAAGAGCGGGGGTACCAAGAGACCCAGTACTTC	CASMEERGYQETQYF
TRBJ1-2	TRBV2	NA	NA	TGTGCCAGCAGTGAACAAGGACAGAACTATGGCTACACCTTC	CASSEQGQNYGYTF
TRBJ2-1	TRBV7-6	TRBD2	once	TGTGCCAGCAGCCTCCGGACTAGCGGGGAATACAATGAGCAGTTCTTC	CASSLRTSGEYNEQFF
TRBJ2-1	TRBV15	TRBD1	NA	TGTGCCACCAGCATTGGGAGGGACAGGGGATACAATGAGCAGCTCTTC	CATSIGRDRGYNEQLF
TRBJ1-2	TRBV7-9	NA	once	TGTGCCAGCAGCTCACAGGGAGACTATGGCTACACCTTC	CASSSQGDYGYTF
TRBJ2-1	TRBV9	TRBD2	NA	TGTGCCAGCACTAGCGGGGGGGCGATGTCCTACAATGAGCAGTTCTTC	CASTSGGAMSYNEQFF
TRBJ2-7	TRBV27	NA	NA	TGTGCCAGCAGTTGGTCCCCAGGGTACGAGCAGTACTTC	CASSWSPGYEQYF
TRBJ1-5	TRBV6-1	TRBD1	NA	TGTGCCAGCAGAGTAGTGACAGGGAGCAATCAGCCCCAGCATTTT	CASRVVTGSNQPQHF
TRBJ1-1	TRBV7-3	TRBD1	NA	TGTGCCAGCAGCTCACGACATCGACAGGGCTCTGAAGCTTTCTTT	CASSSRHRQGSEAFF
TRBJ2-3	TRBV9	TRBD1	NA	TGTGCCAGCAGCGTCACGACAGGGGGCACAGATACGCAGTATTTT	CASSVTTGGTDTQYF
TRBJ2-7	TRBV29-1	NA	NA	TGCAGCGTCTTGCTCGGGTGGGAGCAGTACTTC	CSVLLGWEQYF